The 28 T cell receptor beta chains below all came from one sample that was sequenced in a study of technical replicates of blood from a handful of donors. The data were produced by immunoSEQ multiplex PCR, yet TCRdb's version contains in-frame clones alone and is incomplete. The sample holds tens of thousands of clones, 95% to 98% seen once. The sample taken for sequencing was T cells isolated from PBMCs. Receptors originate from a human donor in good health.

The rearrangement joins TRBV14 to TRBJ1-1; D is ambiguous. Trimming removed 7 bases at V and 5 bases at J, with 14 bases between. The CDR3 contains 13 residues. The germline V gene encodes CDR1 SGHDN and CDR2 FVKESK. The CDR3 DNA follows: TGTGCCAGCACCGGTGCAAAGAGGACTGAAGCTTTCTTT. Amino acid sequence: CASTGAKRTEAFF.

This sequence joins TRBV15 and TRBJ1-1; D gene uncertain. The CDR3 has 14 residues. Per germline, CDR1 LNHNV and CDR2 YYDKDF (reference sequence). Trimming left V 5 bases short and J 4 bases short, with 14 bases between. CDR3 coding DNA: TGTGCCACCAGCTTTTTCCCAGAGGTCACTGAAGCTTTCTTT. This sequence encodes CATSFFPEVTEAFF.

This chain joins TRBV6-5 and TRBJ2-7; the match to TRBD2 covers 7 bases. This CDR3 has 15 residues. V trimming: 6 bases; J trimming: 0 bases; junction bases outside the gene matches: 8. Germline V lookup: CDR1 MNHEY, CDR2 SVGAGI. CDR3 in amino acids: CASSRTSESSYEQYF. CDR3 bases: TGTGCCAGCAGCCGTACTAGCGAGAGCTCCTACGAGCAGTACTTC.

The chain is built from TRBV4-1 and TRBJ2-7, with D perhaps TRBD2 (6 bases). Germline V lookup: CDR1 MGHRA, CDR2 YSYEKL. Between the trimmed V and J ends, which lost 0 bases and 2 bases, there was a span of 11 bases. The CDR3 runs 15 residues. CDR3 bases: TGCGCCAGCAGCCAAGAGATTGGGGGGACCTACGAGCAGTACTTC. It encodes CASSQEIGGTYEQYF.

The chain recombines TRBV5-1 with TRBJ2-1; 8 nucleotides agree with TRBD2. After removal of 5 bases from V and 14 bases from J, the junction contained 12 bases not matched to a gene. CDR1 and CDR2 (germline): SGHRS, YFSETQ. This CDR3 is 13 amino acids long. As DNA, the CDR3 is TGCGCCAGCAGTAGAGCGGCGGGAGGCCTGGAGTTCTTC. Translated: CASSRAAGGLEFF.

CDR3 region: CASSIYGTGWTEAFF. In DNA, the CDR3 is TGTGCCAGCAGCATCTACGGGACAGGGTGGACTGAAGCTTTCTTT. V usage is TRBV13 and J usage is TRBJ1-1; TRBD1 matches 9 bases. CDR3 length equals 15 residues. V lost 5 bases and J lost 5; bases outside the gene matches: 9. Germline CDR1 and CDR2: PRHDT and FYEKMQ (reference sequence).

This chain uses TRBV6-1 with TRBJ1-5, with a tentative D call TRBD1 (5 bases). V gave up 4 bases and J gave up 1 base, with 11 bases separating them. The CDR3 totals 15 residues. The germline CDR1 and CDR2 sequences are MNHNS and SASEGT. CDR3 DNA sequence: TGTGCCAGCAGTGCTCGGGGGAGGAGCAATCAGCCCCAGCATTTT. It translates to CASSARGRSNQPQHF.

The V and J genes are TRBV9 and TRBJ1-2; D gene unclear. CDR1 is SGDLS, CDR2 YYNGEE, per germline. The CDR3 spans 14 residues. The V end lost 0 bases, the J end lost 0 bases, and 6 bases lay between the germline ends. As DNA, the CDR3 is TGTGCCAGCAGCGTAGACCGAGCTAACTATGGCTACACCTTC. Amino acid sequence: CASSVDRANYGYTF.

The chain combines TRBV7-6 with TRBJ2-7, with D possibly matching TRBD2 (6 bases). CDR3 size: 15 residues. V was trimmed by 1 base and J by 7 bases, leaving 17 bases between them. In germline, CDR1 is SGHVS, CDR2 FNYEAQ. The CDR3 DNA follows: TGTGCCAGCAGCTTAGAAGGGACTCAAAGCGGGGAGCAGTACTTC. It is translated as CASSLEGTQSGEQYF.

The chain joins TRBV6-5 to TRBJ1-1, with D possibly TRBD1 on 5 matching bases. Per germline, CDR1 MNHEY and CDR2 SVGAGI. Trimming shortened V by 6 bases and J by 1 base, and 9 bases separated the two germline ends. The CDR3 loop spans 13 amino acids. The CDR3 DNA reads TGTGCCAGCAGGGGACTGGCGAACACTGAAGCTTTCTTT. It encodes CASRGLANTEAFF.

This sequence joins TRBV7-8 and TRBJ2-2, with D possibly being TRBD1 (5 bases). V gave up 8 bases and J gave up 1 base, with 17 bases separating them. The CDR3 loop spans 16 amino acids. CDR1 is SGHVS, CDR2 FQNEAQ, per germline. CDR3 protein: CASGALGYMNTGELFF. CDR3 in DNA: TGTGCCAGCGGGGCTCTGGGATATATGAACACCGGGGAGCTGTTTTTT. Full variable domain (missing parts from reference TRBV7-8 and TRBJ2-2): GAGVSQSPRYKVAKRGQDVALRCDPISGHVSLFWYQQALGQGPEFLTYFQNEAQLDKSGLPSDRFFAERPEGSVSTLKIQRTQQEDSAVYLCASGALGYMNTGELFFGEGSRLTVL.

With respect to this clone: The same CDR3 can be traced to other DNA sequences in this sample. This sequence joins TRBV27 and TRBJ2-1; 11 bases match TRBD2. There are 17 residues in the CDR3. V shed 3 bases, J shed 1 base, and the junction held 5 bases outside the gene matches. Germline values: CDR1 MNHEY, CDR2 SMNVEV (reference sequence). The CDR3 sequence: CASSFGLAGLSYNEQFF. DNA for the CDR3: TGTGCCAGCAGTTTCGGACTAGCGGGTTTATCCTACAATGAGCAGTTCTTC.

The genes are TRBV19 and TRBJ1-2, with D perhaps matching TRBD1 (5 bases). Germline V gene data show CDR1 as LNHDA and CDR2 as SQIVND (reference sequence). CDR3 length: 13 amino acids. Trimming left V 3 bases short and J 4 bases short, with 9 bases between. This CDR3 is CASSMGHRYGYTF. CDR3 sequence (DNA): TGTGCCAGTAGTATGGGGCACCGCTATGGCTACACCTTC.

The V and J genes are TRBV18 and TRBJ1-1; 11 bases line up with TRBD1. This CDR3 contains 15 residues. The germline CDR1 and CDR2 sequences are KGHSH and LQKENI. J lost 6 bases, V lost 2 bases, and 5 bases had no gene match. CDR3 protein: CASSPIPGQGAEAFF. CDR3 in DNA: TGTGCCAGCTCACCAATTCCGGGACAGGGGGCTGAAGCTTTCTTT.

The chain has TRBV29-1 and TRBJ1-1; no reliable D call. From germline, CDR1 is SQVTM and CDR2 ANQGSEA. V was shortened by 1 base and J by 6 bases, with 6 bases between the two germline ends. The CDR3 covers 11 residues. Here the CDR3 DNA reads TGCAGCGTTGAAGGGAGTGCTGAAGCTTTCTTT. It codes for CSVEGSAEAFF.

This rearrangement joins TRBV9 to TRBJ2-5, with 12 positions matching TRBD2. Trimming cost V 0 bases and J 0 bases; bases outside gene matches: 6. CDR3 length: 18 amino acids. The germline V gene has CDR1 SGDLS and CDR2 YYNGEE. The CDR3: CASSVAWGLAGNQETQYF. The CDR3 DNA is TGTGCCAGCAGCGTAGCTTGGGGACTAGCGGGCAACCAAGAGACCCAGTACTTC.

A single count supports this clone. The chain has TRBV19 and TRBJ2-7; TRBD2 matches at 7 bases. The CDR3 consists of 14 residues. Germline V gives CDR1 LNHDA, CDR2 SQIVND (reference sequence). Unmatched junction bases numbered 6, after V lost 5 bases and J lost 2 bases. The CDR3: CASSSGRGAYEQYF. CDR3 sequence (DNA): TGTGCCAGTAGTTCTGGACGGGGGGCCTACGAGCAGTACTTC.

V is TRBV6-1 and J is TRBJ1-1, with 7 bases identical to TRBD1. The V gene's germline CDR1 is MNHNS and CDR2 SASEGT. The CDR3 spans 16 residues. With 4 bases clipped from V and 0 bases from J, the junction kept 8 bases outside the gene matches. The CDR3 DNA reads TGTGCCAGCAGTGCCTCCCTAGGACAGGTGAACACTGAAGCTTTCTTT. Amino acid sequence: CASSASLGQVNTEAFF.

The rearrangement joins TRBV29-1 to TRBJ2-7; D is ambiguous. The CDR3 sequence is 11 residues long. With 6 bases removed from V and 2 bases from J, the gap between germline ends came to 8 bases. CDR1 is SQVTM, CDR2 ANQGSEA, per germline. As DNA, the CDR3 is TGCAGCGTGGAACTAACCTACGAGCAGTACTTC. The encoded protein is CSVELTYEQYF.

The V call is TRBV19, the J call TRBJ2-7; 7 bases agree with TRBD1. Germline V gene sequence: CDR1 LNHDA, CDR2 SQIVND (reference sequence). The CDR3 totals 13 residues. Losses at the gene ends were 10 bases for V and 0 bases for J; bases not matched to a gene: 6. CDR3 in amino acids: CATVDRSSYEQYF. As DNA, the CDR3 is TGTGCCACAGTGGACAGGAGCTCCTACGAGCAGTACTTC.

The rearrangement uses TRBV4-2 and TRBJ2-3, with TRBD2 matching 10 bases. This CDR3 comprises 13 residues. V was pared by 10 bases and J by 2 bases, with 3 bases of the junction left unmatched. Per the germline V gene, CDR1 is LGHNA and CDR2 is YNFKEQ. CDR3 sequence reads: CATTSGDTDTQYF. The CDR3, as DNA: TGTGCCACAACTAGCGGGGACACAGATACGCAGTATTTT.

This rearrangement joins TRBV29-1 to TRBJ2-7; D might be TRBD2 (5 bases). The CDR3 extends over 13 amino acids. Germline lookup yields CDR1 SQVTM and CDR2 ANQGSEA. The ends were cut back, 7 bases at V and 2 bases at J, with 15 bases in the middle. The chain's CDR3 is CSATGFRAYEQYF. The CDR3 bases are TGCAGCGCTACGGGGTTTAGGGCCTACGAGCAGTACTTC.

The chain links TRBV30 to TRBJ1-1; D ambiguous. V lost 1 base and J 2 bases, leaving 8 bases between the germline ends. The CDR3 length is 13 residues. Germline V gene lookup returns CDR1 GTSNPN and CDR2 SVGIG (reference sequence). The CDR3, as DNA: TGTGCCTGGAGTGAAAACATCAACACTGAAGCTTTCTTT. This sequence encodes CAWSENINTEAFF.

This clone was picked up one time. V is TRBV6-5 and J is TRBJ1-5, with D uncertain. CDR1 and CDR2 (germline): MNHEY, SVGAGI. This CDR3 is 14 amino acids long. V was shortened by 8 bases and J by 0 bases, with 11 bases between the two germline ends. The DNA of the CDR3 is TGTGCCAGCCGGGGTCCTTATAGCAATCAGCCCCAGCATTTT. Its protein is CASRGPYSNQPQHF.

The chain combines TRBV6-1 with TRBJ2-5, with D tentatively TRBD2 (5 bases). Germline values: CDR1 MNHNS, CDR2 SASEGT. This CDR3 has 12 amino acids. Trimming pared 8 bases from V and 0 bases from J, leaving 7 bases between. CDR3 coding DNA: TGTGCCAGCGAGGGAAACCAAGAGACCCAGTACTTC. Translated, it gives CASEGNQETQYF.

The rearrangement links TRBV7-9 to TRBJ1-1; D gene ambiguous. Trimming left V 6 bases short and J 2 bases short, with 10 bases between. Germline V lookup: CDR1 SEHNR, CDR2 FQNEAQ (reference sequence). The CDR3 sequence is 13 residues long. The chain's CDR3 is CASRPQINTEAFF. DNA of the CDR3: TGTGCCAGCAGACCCCAGATCAACACTGAAGCTTTCTTT.

The chain has TRBV7-9 and TRBJ2-7; D possibly corresponds to TRBD2 (6 bases). V was trimmed by 4 bases and J by 6 bases, leaving 16 bases between them. The CDR3 loop spans 14 amino acids. Germline V CDR1 and CDR2: SEHNR, FQNEAQ (reference sequence). The CDR3 is CASSWDSYLSEQYF. The CDR3 nucleotides are TGTGCCAGCAGCTGGGACTCATATCTGTCCGAGCAGTACTTC.

V is TRBV29-1 and J is TRBJ2-7; D unresolved. Germline V CDR1 and CDR2: SQVTM, ANQGSEA. V lost 2 bases, J lost 2 bases, and 16 bases lay in between. CDR3 length: 15 residues. CDR3 coding DNA: TGCAGCGTTGAATCTTCGGCGGAACTAACCTACGAGCAGTACTTC. This translates into CSVESSAELTYEQYF.